This is a list of T cell receptor beta chains from one sample in a study of blood T cell repertoires in COVID-19. Here immunoSEQ multiplex PCR was the method, and the copy in TCRdb shows in-frame clones only, minus some. The sample carries tens of thousands of clones, roughly 89% recorded once. The sequencing input was peripheral blood. Receptor source: a man between 70 and 80 years old with active or convalescent COVID-19. Each CDR3 is given with its conserved first and last residue. The D gene is left open where the match is weak. Clone size appears in some rows only: once, few, many, or a class for an expanded clone.

V: TRBV7-6
D: .
size: few
CDR3: CASRRLTNTGELFF

V: TRBV7-9
D: TRBD1
size: few
CDR3: CASSLVQGANTEAFF

V: TRBV27
D: .
size: .
CDR3: CASSLSAGRPTNNEQFF

V: TRBV27
D: TRBD1
size: .
CDR3: CASSLGQGAFGYTF

V: TRBV28
D: .
size: once
CDR3: CASSLFGTSAYEQYF

V: TRBV7-9
D: .
size: few
CDR3: CASSLVLRAGASSYNEQFF

V: TRBV6-2/TRBV6-3
D: TRBD1
size: .
CDR3: CASSYSRTGISDTQYF

V: TRBV5-1
D: .
size: .
CDR3: CASSLGGRNYGYTF

V: TRBV2
D: TRBD1
size: few
CDR3: CASSPRTGSGNTIYF

V: TRBV9
D: .
size: .
CDR3: CASSALALSTDTQYF

V: TRBV18
D: .
size: .
CDR3: CASSSTESYEQYF

V: TRBV5-1
D: .
size: once
CDR3: CASSLGQGGHFADTQYF

V: TRBV3-1/TRBV3-2
D: .
size: .
CDR3: CASSQRWSRSEAFF

V: TRBV19
D: .
size: .
CDR3: CASSTLRERGQPQHF

V: TRBV28
D: .
size: .
CDR3: CASSPSPLYEQYF

V: TRBV27
D: TRBD2
size: .
CDR3: CASSPGTMRETQYF

V: TRBV10-3
D: TRBD2
size: .
CDR3: CASQREARYNEQFF

V: TRBV7-6
D: .
size: .
CDR3: CASSLEEYDSPLHF

V: TRBV30
D: TRBD2
size: .
CDR3: CAWSELADTGELFF

V: TRBV28
D: .
size: .
CDR3: CASSHRSDTGELFF

V: TRBV30
D: TRBD1
size: .
CDR3: CAWRGIGQGANEQYF

V: TRBV10-3
D: .
size: .
CDR3: CAISENLGTYEQYF

V: TRBV19
D: .
size: .
CDR3: CASSSRVYEQYF

V: TRBV5-1
D: .
size: .
CDR3: CASSSGGGPGDTQYF

V: TRBV19
D: .
size: .
CDR3: CASTRGLVGEKLFF

V: TRBV6-1
D: TRBD2
size: .
CDR3: CASSERTSGTPGSYNEQFF

V: TRBV3-1/TRBV3-2
D: TRBD1
size: .
CDR3: CASTPTGSSGNTIYF

V: TRBV7-6
D: TRBD1
size: .
CDR3: CASSGRGQGAGNEQFF

V: TRBV2
D: TRBD1
size: once
CDR3: CASSKDRGPNEKLFF

V: TRBV25-1
D: .
size: .
CDR3: CASSAGLNSNQPQHF

V: TRBV6-6
D: .
size: .
CDR3: CASRLGQRVGPQHF

V: TRBV28
D: TRBD1
size: once
CDR3: CASSLGDRGVAFF

V: TRBV6-2/TRBV6-3
D: TRBD1
size: .
CDR3: CASSYGTGGVSEQYF

V: TRBV6-6
D: .
size: .
CDR3: CASRGMGGDTEAFF

V: TRBV2
D: .
size: .
CDR3: CASTRGVNEKLFF

V: TRBV12-3/TRBV12-4
D: TRBD1
size: .
CDR3: CASSTQGGVEQFF

V: TRBV5-4
D: .
size: .
CDR3: CASRLPSRGSYGYTF

V: TRBV7-2
D: TRBD2
size: .
CDR3: CASSSRAGRSGELFF

V: TRBV11-2
D: .
size: .
CDR3: CASSLEPAGVVGSGNTIYF

V: TRBV28
D: TRBD1
size: .
CDR3: CATDRTGTTDTQYF

V: TRBV15
D: .
size: .
CDR3: CATSRETENTEAFF

V: TRBV18
D: .
size: once
CDR3: CASSPQGIGHNEQFF

V: TRBV28
D: .
size: .
CDR3: CASSFPTPTVYSNQPQHF

V: TRBV7-3
D: TRBD2
size: few
CDR3: CASSVTPSGSYNEQFF

V: TRBV18
D: .
size: .
CDR3: CASSPPAQSSNQYF

V: TRBV9
D: .
size: .
CDR3: CASSVGATGLVEQYF

V: TRBV2
D: .
size: .
CDR3: CASSDRVANQPQHF

V: TRBV18
D: .
size: .
CDR3: CASSRREQETQYF